These 22 T cell receptor beta chains were all obtained from the same sample, sequenced in a study of prognosis after radiotherapy for stage I lung cancer. From genomic DNA, two-round multiplex PCR was used to amplify TCR beta CDR3. The authors ran first-round PCR with primers specific to each TRBV and TRBJ gene. In TCRdb, the multiplex PCR reads were re-called with MiXCR into one record per CDR3 protein. Here the sample spans about 34,000 distinct CDR3 sequences, around 30% being singletons. Source: PBMCs, taken before or after stereotactic body radiation therapy (not recorded which). The receptor source for this set is a donor aged 50 or older with non-small cell lung cancer.

The rearrangement joins TRBV27 to TRBJ1-1; no firm D call. The length of the CDR3 is 13 residues. Deletions cut 2 bases from V and 8 bases from J, with 12 bases between. The V gene's germline CDR1 is MNHEY and CDR2 SMNVEV (reference sequence). DNA for the CDR3: TGTGCCAGCAGTTTAGGACGGTTCGTAGAAGCTTTCTTT. The encoded protein is CASSLGRFVEAFF.

This clonotype occurred many times. This chain uses TRBV7-6 with TRBJ2-3; D unresolved. Per germline, CDR1 SGHVS and CDR2 FNYEAQ. The CDR3 runs 13 residues. With 4 bases removed from V and 7 bases from J, the gap between germline ends came to 12 bases. The CDR3 sequence is CASSSSAVNTQYF. CDR3 nucleotides: TGTGCCAGCAGCTCATCCGCGGTGAATACGCAGTATTTT. Using reference TRBV7-6 and TRBJ2-3 for the parts outside the CDR3, the full variable domain is GAGVSQSPRYKVTKRGQDVALRCDPISGHVSLYWYRQALGQGPEFLTYFNYEAQQDKSGLPNDRFSAERPEGSISTLTIQRTEQRDSAMYRCASSSSAVNTQYFGPGTRLTVL.

This clonotype occurred many times. V gene TRBV10-3 combines with J gene TRBJ2-5, with 7 bases fitting TRBD1. Germline V gives CDR1 ENHRY, CDR2 SYGVKD. The length of the CDR3 is 15 residues. Unmatched junction bases numbered 4, after V lost 2 bases and J lost 1 base. In DNA, the CDR3 is TGTGCCATCAGTGAGACGAGACAGGGCCAAGAGACCCAGTACTTC. As protein: CAISETRQGQETQYF.

This clonotype has only one observation. V is TRBV24-1 and J is TRBJ2-1; D not certain. The ends were cut back, 3 bases at V and 9 bases at J, with 11 bases in the middle. The CDR3 spans 13 residues. CDR1 KGHDR and CDR2 SFDVKD come from the germline V gene. In DNA, the CDR3 is TGTGCCACCAGTGATGACCCTAGAGCTGAGCAGTTCTTC. It codes for CATSDDPRAEQFF.

As concerns this clonotype: A far larger clone is just one base off, so this is likely a read error. The chain joins TRBV9 to TRBJ2-1; possible D gene TRBD2, 6 bases. The CDR3 sequence is 14 residues long. The ends were cut back, 1 base at V and 10 bases at J, with 15 bases in the middle. Germline-derived CDR1 and CDR2 are SGDLS and YYNGEE. CDR3 DNA sequence: TGTGCCAGCAGCGTAACCACGGAGGACTACGAGCAGTTCTTC. Translating gives CASSVTTEDYEQFF.

This chain connects TRBV5-4 to TRBJ2-3; 10 bases agree with TRBD1. The V and J ends lost 3 bases and 2 bases, in that order; junction bases with no gene match: 6. The germline V gene has CDR1 SGHNT and CDR2 YYREEE (reference sequence). This CDR3 region has 16 residues. The CDR3 DNA follows: TGTGCCAGCAGCTCCGGACAGGGGGTCTACACAGATACGCAGTATTTT. This gives the protein CASSSGQGVYTDTQYF.

To note about this clonotype: This probably arose from a read error, given a far larger clone one base away. The chain links TRBV6-2 or TRBV6-3 to TRBJ1-5, with TRBD1 matching 7 bases. The CDR3 is 14 residues long. Germline CDR1 MNHEY, CDR2 SVGEGT. CDR3 region: CASIYAQGGQPQHF. For the CDR3, the DNA is TGTGCCAGCATTTACGCGCAGGGGGGTCAGCCCCAGCATTTT.

This clonotype was seen more than once but under ten times. Given a much more abundant clone one base away, this may be a read error. V gene TRBV20-1 combines with J gene TRBJ2-5, with D unresolved. The germline V gene has CDR1 DFQATT and CDR2 SNEGSKA (reference sequence). V lost 8 bases to trimming and J lost 1 base, with 8 bases between them. The CDR3 has 11 amino acids. CDR3 in amino acids: CSWGVQETQYF. In DNA, the CDR3 is TGCAGTTGGGGTGTCCAAGAGACCCAGTACTTC.

This clonotype was counted many times. J is TRBJ2-3 and V is TRBV5-1, with 7 bases lining up with TRBD1. The CDR3 totals 15 residues. Trimming cost V 2 bases and J 2 bases; bases outside gene matches: 5. Germline values: CDR1 SGHRS, CDR2 YFSETQ. Here the CDR3 DNA reads TGCGCCAGCAGCTTAAATGGACAGGACACAGATACGCAGTATTTT. It specifies CASSLNGQDTDTQYF.

This clonotype was seen many times. The chain joins TRBV6-4 to TRBJ1-2; 7 bases are shared with TRBD1. Trimming took 6 bases from V and 6 from J; bases not matched to a gene: 10. The CDR3 has 14 amino acids. Germline V gives CDR1 MRHNA, CDR2 SNTAGT. In DNA form, the CDR3 reads TGTGCCAGCAGCCCTGAACAGGGGTCAAATGGCTACACCTTC. Encoded protein: CASSPEQGSNGYTF.

At least ten counts were recorded for this clonotype. This sequence joins TRBV15 and TRBJ1-5; no definite D call. This CDR3 has 16 residues. Germline V gene data show CDR1 as LNHNV and CDR2 as YYDKDF (reference sequence). Between the trimmed V and J ends, which lost 5 bases and 4 bases, there was a span of 18 bases. The CDR3 sequence: CATSERGSHRNQPQHF. The CDR3 DNA reads TGTGCCACCAGCGAGAGAGGCAGCCACAGAAATCAGCCCCAGCATTTT.

This clonotype has at least ten counts. CDR3 DNA sequence: TGTGCCAGCACTGAAACAGGGATTAGCACAGATACGCAGTATTTT. Translating it yields CASTETGISTDTQYF. The genes are TRBV6-2 or TRBV6-3 and TRBJ2-3; D might be TRBD1 (6 bases). Trimming removed 7 bases at V and 0 bases at J, with 14 bases between. In germline, CDR1 is MNHEY, CDR2 SVGEGT. The CDR3 runs to 15 residues.

V gene TRBV20-1 combines with J gene TRBJ2-7; D not certain. The CDR3 extends over 11 amino acids. V lost 4 bases to trimming and J lost 6 bases, with 10 bases between them. Germline V gene lookup returns CDR1 DFQATT and CDR2 SNEGSKA (reference sequence). The CDR3 is CSATRTGEQYF. The CDR3, as DNA: TGCAGTGCTACCCGGACCGGCGAGCAGTACTTC.

This clonotype was seen many times. This chain connects TRBV20-1 to TRBJ1-6; D unresolved. CDR3 length: 13 residues. The ends were cut back, 7 bases at V and 5 bases at J, with 12 bases in the middle. Germline V gene lookup returns CDR1 DFQATT and CDR2 SNEGSKA (reference sequence). CDR3 nucleotides: TGCAGTGGGACTCAGGTTCATAATTCACCCCTCCACTTT. It codes for CSGTQVHNSPLHF.

This clonotype was observed at least ten times. The V gene is TRBV6-2 or TRBV6-3, the J gene TRBJ1-4, with a tentative D call TRBD1 (6 bases). Per the germline V gene, CDR1 is MNHEY and CDR2 is SVGEGT. The CDR3 totals 15 residues. Between the trimmed V and J ends, which lost 0 bases and 7 bases, there was a span of 12 bases. The CDR3, as DNA: TGTGCCAGCAGTTACTCAGCAGGGGAGGCTGAAAAACTGTTTTTT. Translation gives CASSYSAGEAEKLFF.

The CDR3 nucleotides are TGCGCCAGCAGCTGGACCCTAGCGGGAGACCCCTACGAGCAGTACTTC. It is translated as CASSWTLAGDPYEQYF. The chain uses TRBV5-1 and TRBJ2-7; TRBD2 agrees at 10 bases. CDR1 SGHRS and CDR2 YFSETQ come from the germline V gene. The CDR3 consists of 16 residues. With 3 bases clipped from V and 2 bases from J, the junction kept 8 bases outside the gene matches.

The gene calls are TRBV7-3 and TRBJ1-3, with 10 bases that match TRBD1. The length of the CDR3 is 15 residues. V lost 1 base and J lost 9; bases outside the gene matches: 6. Per the germline V gene, CDR1 is SGHTA and CDR2 is FQGTGA. CDR3 loop: CASSLRGTGEGTIYF. CDR3 bases: TGTGCCAGCAGCTTAAGGGGGACAGGGGAAGGCACCATATATTTT.

In this sample, this clonotype turned up many times. One end of the junction fails to match germline, which may point to a read error. This chain uses TRBV6-1 with TRBJ2-3; no firm D call. The CDR3 runs 12 residues. CDR1 is MNHNS and CDR2 is SASEGT in the germline V gene. The chain's CDR3 is CASSDGPDTQYF. Written as DNA, the CDR3 is TGTGCCAGCAGTGACGGGCCAGACACGCAGTATTTT.

Turning to this clonotype: A far more abundant clone sits one base away, making this likely a read error. The chain's CDR3 is CASSRADGQPQHF. Written as DNA, the CDR3 is TGTGCCAGCAGCAGGGCTGATGGTCAGCCCCAGCATTTT. The rearrangement links TRBV7-9 to TRBJ1-5; unclear D gene. Deletions cut 5 bases from V and 6 bases from J, with 11 bases between. CDR1 and CDR2 (germline): SEHNR, FQNEAQ (reference sequence). This CDR3 has 13 amino acids.

This clonotype was seen ten or more times. A much bigger clone sits one base away, suggesting this may be a read error. V gene TRBV6-1 combines with J gene TRBJ1-5; D call uncertain. The germline gives CDR1 MNHNS, CDR2 SASEGT. The CDR3 length is 13 residues. V was cut by 11 bases and J by 1 base, with 12 bases left in between. The CDR3 nucleotides are TGTGCCTGCACCCGATTGAGCAATCAGCCCCAGCATTTT. This gives the protein CACTRLSNQPQHF.

This clonotype was observed many times. This may come from a read error, since a much larger clone is one base off. The genes are TRBV20-1 and TRBJ1-6; D might be TRBD1 (5 bases). Looked up from germline, CDR1 is DFQATT and CDR2 is SNEGSKA (reference sequence). With 6 bases removed from V and 9 bases from J, the gap between germline ends came to 15 bases. CDR3 length equals 13 residues. This CDR3 reads CSASHTRASPLHF. CDR3 nucleotides: TGCAGTGCCAGTCACACCAGGGCTTCACCCCTCCACTTT.

Points on this clonotype: This sequence may be a read error, since a much larger clone differs from it by one base. The rearrangement joins TRBV6-2 or TRBV6-3 to TRBJ2-4; D is unclear. Germline V CDR1 and CDR2: MNHEY, SVGEGT. Trimming stripped 10 bases from V and 3 bases from J, with 16 bases between. The CDR3 is 14 amino acids. CDR3 residues: CATWSPEVKNIQYF. The CDR3 bases are TGTGCCACCTGGTCACCCGAGGTCAAAAACATTCAGTACTTC.